The 20 T cell receptor beta chains presented below share a single source sample, sequenced in a study of cytomegalovirus exposure and HLA in healthy donors. This table comes from immunoSEQ multiplex PCR, and its TCRdb copy is limited to in-frame clones, with some not included. The table shows under 200,000 clones, with around 90% occurring only once. The sample comprised PBMCs. All receptors derive from a woman aged 18 to 35 in good health and CMV-seropositive.

The chain carries TRBV7-6 and TRBJ1-4; 9 bases match TRBD1. Germline CDR1 SGHVS, CDR2 FNYEAQ. The CDR3 has 16 amino acids. After removal of 2 bases from V and 11 bases from J, the junction contained 12 bases not matched to a gene. The CDR3 DNA reads TGTGCCAGCAGCTTATCCCGGGACAGGGCAATGGGGAAACTGTTTTTT. Translated, it gives CASSLSRDRAMGKLFF. The whole variable domain, remainder taken from reference TRBV7-6 and TRBJ1-4, is GAGVSQSPRYKVTKRGQDVALRCDPISGHVSLYWYRQALGQGPEFLTYFNYEAQQDKSGLPNDRFSAERPEGSISTLTIQRTEQRDSAMYRCASSLSRDRAMGKLFFGSGTQLSVL.

This clone was detected only a few times. V and J are TRBV7-2 and TRBJ2-5; 10 bases are shared with TRBD2. Germline V gene lookup returns CDR1 SGHTA and CDR2 FQGNSA. V lost 3 bases, J lost 5 bases, and 6 bases stayed unmatched. The CDR3 loop spans 15 amino acids. DNA for the CDR3: TGTGCCAGCAGCTTGTCAATAGCGGGAGGCGAGACCCAGTACTTC. Its translation is CASSLSIAGGETQYF.

The rearrangement uses TRBV28 and TRBJ1-2; D unresolved. The V end was cut by 4 bases, the J end by 2 bases, with 8 bases between. The CDR3 contains 13 residues. CDR1 is MDHEN, CDR2 SYDVKM, per germline. Here the CDR3 DNA reads TGTGCCAGCAGTTATAGGCGGAACTATGGCTACACCTTC. This gives the protein CASSYRRNYGYTF.

The chain is built from TRBV28 and TRBJ2-7; 9 bases are a match to TRBD2. Germline values: CDR1 MDHEN, CDR2 SYDVKM. The V and J ends lost 5 bases and 5 bases, in that order; junction bases with no gene match: 16. This CDR3 contains 17 residues. This CDR3 is CASSTIAGVLGTHEQYF. In DNA, the CDR3 is TGTGCCAGCAGTACGATAGCGGGGGTCCTAGGTACCCACGAGCAGTACTTC.

The chain has TRBV19 and TRBJ1-6, with TRBD1 as a possible D gene (5 bases). Germline V CDR1 and CDR2: LNHDA, SQIVND (reference sequence). The CDR3 totals 14 residues. V lost 2 bases, J lost 11 bases, and 13 bases lay in between. The CDR3 nucleotides are TGTGCCAGTAGTATAATCCAGGGCATCGCACCCCTCCACTTT. Translating it yields CASSIIQGIAPLHF.

The chain joins TRBV11-2 to TRBJ2-7; TRBD1 aligns across 8 bases. Germline values: CDR1 SGHAT, CDR2 FQNNGV. The CDR3 is 15 amino acids. The trim removed 4 bases at V and 2 bases at J, leaving 7 bases unmatched. The CDR3 is CASSSRTGITYEQYF. The CDR3 DNA is TGTGCCAGCAGCTCGAGGACAGGGATAACCTACGAGCAGTACTTC.

V gene TRBV28 combines with J gene TRBJ2-7, with 11 positions matching TRBD2. Unmatched junction bases numbered 9, after V lost 5 bases and J lost 3 bases. Germline assignment: CDR1 MDHEN and CDR2 SYDVKM. The CDR3 has 16 amino acids. The CDR3 DNA reads as TGTGCCAGCAGTCACGGGGGGACTAGCGGATACTACGAGCAGTACTTC. It specifies CASSHGGTSGYYEQYF.

This clone was found a few times. The V gene is TRBV2, the J gene TRBJ1-5, with a weak D call TRBD1 (6 bases). The V end was cut by 7 bases, the J end by 0 bases, with 13 bases between. Looked up from germline, CDR1 is SNHLY and CDR2 is FYNNEI. This CDR3 contains 15 residues. CDR3 DNA: TGTGCCAGCAAAATGGACAGACCTAGCAATCAGCCCCAGCATTTT. Its translation: CASKMDRPSNQPQHF.

The V call is TRBV30, the J call TRBJ2-4; TRBD2 is a possible D gene (6 bases). The CDR3 is 15 residues long. With 0 bases removed from V and 4 bases from J, the gap between germline ends came to 13 bases. Germline lookup yields CDR1 GTSNPN and CDR2 SVGIG (reference sequence). In DNA form, the CDR3 reads TGTGCCTGGAGTGTTGGCGGGGCGAGTAAAAACATTCAGTACTTC. Translating gives CAWSVGGASKNIQYF.

This clone has a handful of counts. The rearrangement joins TRBV7-2 to TRBJ1-2; the D gene is possibly TRBD1 (6 bases). This CDR3 region has 15 residues. Germline V gives CDR1 SGHTA, CDR2 FQGNSA. V was clipped by 9 bases and J by 4 bases, with 21 bases between them. The CDR3 loop is CASSPPRGGSYGYTF. CDR3 nucleotides: TGTGCCAGTTCACCCCCAAGGGGGGGCAGCTATGGCTACACCTTC.

The chain recombines TRBV28 with TRBJ2-3, with 9 bases fitting TRBD2. CDR3 size: 13 residues. Germline CDR1 reads MDHEN; CDR2 reads SYDVKM. V was pared by 10 bases and J by 4 bases, with 6 bases of the junction left unmatched. DNA of the CDR3: TGTGCCATCAGGACTAGCGAGGCAGATACGCAGTATTTT. It translates to CAIRTSEADTQYF.

This chain connects TRBV5-4 to TRBJ2-4, with D possibly being TRBD2 (5 bases). The V gene's germline CDR1 is SGHNT and CDR2 YYREEE (reference sequence). CDR3 length: 18 residues. V was pared by 3 bases and J by 5 bases, with 24 bases between. DNA for the CDR3: TGTGCCAGCAGCTGGGGTTGGCGGGCCTCATCTGTAGAAAACATTCAGTACTTC. Translation gives CASSWGWRASSVENIQYF.

This clone was seen only a few times. This chain uses TRBV2 with TRBJ1-5, with TRBD1 matching 9 bases. The CDR3 spans 15 residues. V dropped 4 bases and J dropped 7; count of bases not matched to a gene: 8. The V gene's germline CDR1 is SNHLY and CDR2 FYNNEI. CDR3 bases: TGTGCCAGCAGTGGGAACACAGGGGGCGGGCAGCCCCAGCATTTT. Translation: CASSGNTGGGQPQHF.

The chain combines TRBV6-1 with TRBJ2-7; no clear D. V was trimmed by 2 bases and J by 0 bases, leaving 11 bases between them. This CDR3 spans 15 amino acids. Germline assignment: CDR1 MNHNS and CDR2 SASEGT. CDR3 coding DNA: TGTGCCAGCAGTGAAACGAACTTTCTCTCCTACGAGCAGTACTTC. As protein: CASSETNFLSYEQYF.

The genes are TRBV21-1 and TRBJ2-7; TRBD2, the table's D call, lacks a check against the DNA. TRBV21-1 is classified as a pseudogene. This CDR3 spans 17 amino acids. This chain's CDR3 is CASSKVATSDTPREQYF. Written as DNA, the CDR3 is TGTGCCAGCAGCAAAGTGGCCACTAGCGACACTCCGAGGGAGCAGTACTTC.

For the CDR3, the DNA is TGTGCCAGCAGCCTGGCCCCAGGGCGGGATGATGAGCAGTTCTTC. Protein product: CASSLAPGRDDEQFF. The chain is built from TRBV5-5 and TRBJ2-1; a possible D gene is TRBD2 (6 bases). The germline V gene has CDR1 SGHKS and CDR2 YYEKEE (reference sequence). Trimming shortened V by 4 bases and J by 8 bases, and 19 bases separated the two germline ends. The length of the CDR3 is 15 residues.

This clone was observed a few times. J is TRBJ1-6 and V is TRBV6-1, with 9 bases that match TRBD1. The CDR3 runs to 18 residues. Trimming cost V 6 bases and J 7 bases; bases outside gene matches: 16. In germline, CDR1 is MNHNS, CDR2 SASEGT. The CDR3 is CASSENYRDRVPNSPLHF. The CDR3 nucleotides read TGTGCCAGCAGCGAAAACTACCGGGACAGGGTTCCCAATTCACCCCTCCACTTT.

This chain connects TRBV7-2 to TRBJ2-7; D is ambiguous. This CDR3 is built from 14 residues. Germline V gene data show CDR1 as SGHTA and CDR2 as FQGNSA. The ends were cut back, 3 bases at V and 2 bases at J, with 11 bases in the middle. CDR3 sequence: CASSLGRPPYEQYF. The CDR3 bases are TGTGCCAGCAGCTTGGGCAGACCCCCCTACGAGCAGTACTTC.

This chain joins TRBV30 and TRBJ2-2; 11 bases fit TRBD1. Germline CDR1 GTSNPN, CDR2 SVGIG (reference sequence). The V segment lost 0 bases and the J segment 6 bases; nucleotides outside the gene matches: 3. This CDR3 comprises 15 residues. The CDR3 DNA sequence: TGTGCCTGGAGTGTGGGACAGGGGGTCCCCGGGGAGCTGTTTTTT. It is translated as CAWSVGQGVPGELFF. The full variable domain, rest sourced from reference TRBV30 and TRBJ2-2, is SQTIHQWPATLVQPVGSPLSLECTVEGTSNPNLYWYRQAAGRGLQLLFYSVGIGQISSEVPQNLSASRPQDRQFILSSKKLLLSDSGFYLCAWSVGQGVPGELFFGEGSRLTVL.

J is TRBJ2-7 and V is TRBV27; 8 bases match TRBD2. V lost 2 bases and J lost 0; bases outside the gene matches: 3. From germline, CDR1 is MNHEY and CDR2 SMNVEV (reference sequence). There are 15 residues in the CDR3. The DNA for the CDR3 is TGTGCCAGCAGTTTAACTAGCGGCGTCTCCTACGAGCAGTACTTC. Translation: CASSLTSGVSYEQYF.